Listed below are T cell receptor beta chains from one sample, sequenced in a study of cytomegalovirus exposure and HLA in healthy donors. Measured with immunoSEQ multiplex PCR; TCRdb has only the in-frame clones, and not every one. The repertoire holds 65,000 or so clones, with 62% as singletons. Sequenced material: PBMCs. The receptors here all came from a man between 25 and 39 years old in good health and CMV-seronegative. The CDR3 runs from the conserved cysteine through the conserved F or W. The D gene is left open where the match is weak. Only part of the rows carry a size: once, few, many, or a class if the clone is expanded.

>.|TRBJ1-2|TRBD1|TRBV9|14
CASTKGTGWEGYTF
TGTGCCAGCACAAAGGGGACAGGGTGGGAAGGCTACACCTTC
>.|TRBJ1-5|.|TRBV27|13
CASSLSGNQPQHF
TGTGCCAGCAGTTTATCCGGGAATCAGCCCCAGCATTTT
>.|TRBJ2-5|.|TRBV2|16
CASRSVGSKRPETQYF
TGTGCCAGCAGGAGCGTTGGGTCCAAGAGACCTGAGACCCAGTACTTC
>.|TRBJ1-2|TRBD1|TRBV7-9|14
CASTQWDRNYGYTF
TGTGCCAGCACCCAGTGGGACAGAAACTATGGCTACACCTTC
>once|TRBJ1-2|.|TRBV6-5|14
CASSYSASSYGYTF
TGTGCCAGCAGTTACTCCGCGTCGAGCTATGGCTACACCTTC
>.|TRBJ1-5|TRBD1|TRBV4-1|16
CASSQDNRGHGQPQHF
TGCGCCAGCAGTCAAGATAACAGGGGGCATGGTCAGCCCCAGCATTTT
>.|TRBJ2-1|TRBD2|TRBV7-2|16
CASSLAASGGAYEQFF
TGTGCCAGCAGCTTAGCGGCTAGCGGGGGGGCCTATGAGCAGTTCTTC
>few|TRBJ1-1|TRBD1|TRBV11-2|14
CASSATDRTSQAFF
TGTGCCAGCAGCGCTACGGACAGGACTAGCCAAGCTTTCTTT
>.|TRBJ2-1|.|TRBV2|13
CASSAFEPNEQFF
TGTGCCAGCAGCGCATTTGAGCCCAATGAGCAGTTCTTC
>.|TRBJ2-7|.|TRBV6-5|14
CASSSWIGAYEQYF
TGTGCCAGCAGTTCGTGGATCGGGGCCTACGAGCAGTACTTC